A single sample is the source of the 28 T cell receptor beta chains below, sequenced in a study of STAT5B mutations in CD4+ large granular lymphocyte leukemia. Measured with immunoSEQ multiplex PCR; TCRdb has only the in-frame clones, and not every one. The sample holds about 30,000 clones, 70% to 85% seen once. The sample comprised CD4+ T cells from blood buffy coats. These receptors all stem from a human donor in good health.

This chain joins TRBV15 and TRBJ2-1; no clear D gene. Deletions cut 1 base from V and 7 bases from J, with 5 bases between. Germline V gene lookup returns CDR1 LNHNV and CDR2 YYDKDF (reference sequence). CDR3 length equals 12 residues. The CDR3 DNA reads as TGTGCCACCAGCAGAGCGCAGAATGAGCAGTTCTTC. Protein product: CATSRAQNEQFF.

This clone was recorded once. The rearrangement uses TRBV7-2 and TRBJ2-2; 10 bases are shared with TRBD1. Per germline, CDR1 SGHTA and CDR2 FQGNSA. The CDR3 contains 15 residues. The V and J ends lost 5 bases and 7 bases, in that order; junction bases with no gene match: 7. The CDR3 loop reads CASSSRQGAIGELFF. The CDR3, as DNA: TGTGCCAGCAGCAGCCGACAGGGGGCAATCGGGGAGCTGTTTTTT.

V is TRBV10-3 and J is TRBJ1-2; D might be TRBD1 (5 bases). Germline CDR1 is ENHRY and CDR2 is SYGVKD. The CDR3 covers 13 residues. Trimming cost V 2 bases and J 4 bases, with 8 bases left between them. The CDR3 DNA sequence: TGTGCCATCAGTGAGGACAGACTCTATGGCTACACCTTC. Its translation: CAISEDRLYGYTF.

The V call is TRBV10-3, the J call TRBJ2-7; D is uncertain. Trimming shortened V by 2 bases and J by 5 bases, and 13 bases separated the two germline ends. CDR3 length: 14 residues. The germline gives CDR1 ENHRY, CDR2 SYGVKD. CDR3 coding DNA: TGTGCCATCAGTGAGGGTGTGCCCCCGGACGAGCAGTACTTC. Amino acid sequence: CAISEGVPPDEQYF.

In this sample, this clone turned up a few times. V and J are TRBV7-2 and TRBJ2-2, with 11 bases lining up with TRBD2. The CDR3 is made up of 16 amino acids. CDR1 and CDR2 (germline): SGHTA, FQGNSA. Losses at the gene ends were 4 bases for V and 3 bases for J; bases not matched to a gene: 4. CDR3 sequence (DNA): TGTGCCAGCAGCTCCACTAGCGGGGGCCACACCGGGGAGCTGTTTTTT. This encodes CASSSTSGGHTGELFF. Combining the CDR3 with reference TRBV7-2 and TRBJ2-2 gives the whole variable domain GAGVSQSPSNKVTEKGKDVELRCDPISGHTALYWYRQSLGQGLEFLIYFQGNSAPDKSGLPSDRFSAERTGGSVSTLTIQRTQQEDSAVYLCASSSTSGGHTGELFFGEGSRLTVL.

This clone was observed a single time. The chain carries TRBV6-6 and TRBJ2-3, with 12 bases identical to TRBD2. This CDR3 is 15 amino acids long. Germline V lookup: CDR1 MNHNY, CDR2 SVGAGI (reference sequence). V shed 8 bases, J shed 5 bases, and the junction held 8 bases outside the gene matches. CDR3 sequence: CASSRLAGEKDTQYF. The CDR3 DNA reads TGTGCCAGCTCCAGACTAGCGGGAGAAAAAGATACGCAGTATTTT.

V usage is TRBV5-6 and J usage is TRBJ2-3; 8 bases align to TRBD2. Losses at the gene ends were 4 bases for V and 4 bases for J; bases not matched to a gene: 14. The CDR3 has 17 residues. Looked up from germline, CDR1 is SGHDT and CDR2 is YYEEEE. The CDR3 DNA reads TGTGCCAGCAGCCGGCGGGGCTTCGGGGGGGAGTCAGATACGCAGTATTTT. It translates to CASSRRGFGGESDTQYF.

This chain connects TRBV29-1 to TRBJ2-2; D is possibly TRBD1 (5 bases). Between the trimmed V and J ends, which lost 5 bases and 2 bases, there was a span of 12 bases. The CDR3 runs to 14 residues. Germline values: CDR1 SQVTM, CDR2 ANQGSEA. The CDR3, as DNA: TGCAGCGTTCGACAGAAATCAAACACCGGGGAGCTGTTTTTT. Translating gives CSVRQKSNTGELFF.

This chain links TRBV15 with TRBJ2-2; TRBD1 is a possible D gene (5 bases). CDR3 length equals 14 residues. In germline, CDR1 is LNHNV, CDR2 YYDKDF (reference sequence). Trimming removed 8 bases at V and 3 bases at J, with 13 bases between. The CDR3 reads CATSSQGYTGELFF. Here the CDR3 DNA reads TGTGCCACCTCGAGCCAGGGCTACACCGGGGAGCTGTTTTTT.

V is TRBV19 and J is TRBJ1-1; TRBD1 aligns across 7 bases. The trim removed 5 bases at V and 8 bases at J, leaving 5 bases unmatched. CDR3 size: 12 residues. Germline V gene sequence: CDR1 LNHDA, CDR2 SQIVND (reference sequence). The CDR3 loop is CASSLRQGEAFF. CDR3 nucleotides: TGTGCCAGTAGTCTCAGACAGGGAGAAGCTTTCTTT. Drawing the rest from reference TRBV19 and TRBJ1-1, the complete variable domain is DGGITQSPKYLFRKEGQNVTLSCEQNLNHDAMYWYRQDPGQGLRLIYYSQIVNDFQKGDIAEGYSVSREKKESFPLTVTSAQKNPTAFYLCASSLRQGEAFFGQGTRLTVV.

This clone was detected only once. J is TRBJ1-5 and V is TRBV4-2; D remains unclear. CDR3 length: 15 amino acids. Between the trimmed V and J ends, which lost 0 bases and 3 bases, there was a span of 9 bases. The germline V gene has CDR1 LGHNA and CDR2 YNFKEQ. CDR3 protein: CASSQDHLDNQPQHF. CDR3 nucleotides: TGTGCCAGCAGCCAAGACCACCTCGACAATCAGCCCCAGCATTTT.

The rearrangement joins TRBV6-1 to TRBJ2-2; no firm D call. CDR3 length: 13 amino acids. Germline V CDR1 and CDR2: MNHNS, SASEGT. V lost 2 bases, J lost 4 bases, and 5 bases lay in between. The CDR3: CASSESATGELFF. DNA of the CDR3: TGTGCCAGCAGTGAAAGTGCCACCGGGGAGCTGTTTTTT.

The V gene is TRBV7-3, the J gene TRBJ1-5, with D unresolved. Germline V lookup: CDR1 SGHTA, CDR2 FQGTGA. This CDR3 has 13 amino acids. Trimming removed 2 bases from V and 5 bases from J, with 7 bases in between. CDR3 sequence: CASSLGSHQPQHF. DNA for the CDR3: TGTGCCAGCAGCTTAGGTTCGCATCAGCCCCAGCATTTT.

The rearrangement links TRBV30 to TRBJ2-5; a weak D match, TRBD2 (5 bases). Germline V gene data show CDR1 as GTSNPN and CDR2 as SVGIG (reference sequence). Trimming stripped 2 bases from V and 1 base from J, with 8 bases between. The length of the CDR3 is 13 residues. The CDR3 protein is CAWSFGGQETQYF. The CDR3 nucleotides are TGTGCCTGGAGTTTTGGAGGCCAAGAGACCCAGTACTTC.

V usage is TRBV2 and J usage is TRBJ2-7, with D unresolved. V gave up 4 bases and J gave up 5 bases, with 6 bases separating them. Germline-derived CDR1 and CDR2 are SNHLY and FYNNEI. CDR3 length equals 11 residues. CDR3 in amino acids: CASSVLHEQYF. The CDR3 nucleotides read TGTGCCAGCAGTGTTCTCCACGAGCAGTACTTC.

The CDR3 nucleotides read TGTGCCAGCAGCTTAGGAGGGGGATCGGGGGCCGGGGAGCTGTTTTTT. The encoded protein is CASSLGGGSGAGELFF. This sequence joins TRBV7-7 and TRBJ2-2; D tentatively reads TRBD1 or TRBD2 (6 bases each). Germline V CDR1 and CDR2: SSHAT, FNYEAQ (reference sequence). V was cut by 1 base and J by 6 bases, with 15 bases left in between. The CDR3 has 16 amino acids.

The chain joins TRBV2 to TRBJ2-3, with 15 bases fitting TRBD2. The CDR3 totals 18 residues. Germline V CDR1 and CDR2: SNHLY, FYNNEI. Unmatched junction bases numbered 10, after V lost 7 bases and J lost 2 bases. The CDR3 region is CASNQVGLAGGHTDTQYF. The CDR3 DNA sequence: TGTGCCAGCAACCAAGTTGGACTAGCGGGGGGGCACACAGATACGCAGTATTTT.

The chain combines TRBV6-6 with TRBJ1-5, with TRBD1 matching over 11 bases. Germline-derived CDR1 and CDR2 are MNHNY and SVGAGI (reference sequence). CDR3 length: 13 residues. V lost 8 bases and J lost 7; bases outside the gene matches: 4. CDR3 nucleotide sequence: TGTGCCAGCGGGGACAGGGGGATACAGCCCCAGCATTTT. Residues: CASGDRGIQPQHF.

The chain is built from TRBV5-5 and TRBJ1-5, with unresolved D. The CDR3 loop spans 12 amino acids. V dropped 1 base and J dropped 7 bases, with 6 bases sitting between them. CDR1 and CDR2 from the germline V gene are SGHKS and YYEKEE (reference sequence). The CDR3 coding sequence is TGTGCCAGCAGCTTGAGAGGGCAGCCCCAGCATTTT. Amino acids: CASSLRGQPQHF.

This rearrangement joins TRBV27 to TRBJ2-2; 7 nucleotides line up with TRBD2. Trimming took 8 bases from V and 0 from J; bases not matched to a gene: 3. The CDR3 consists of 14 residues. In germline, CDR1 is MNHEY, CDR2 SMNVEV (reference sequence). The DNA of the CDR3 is TGTGCCAGCGGGGGACTACCGAACACCGGGGAGCTGTTTTTT. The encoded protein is CASGGLPNTGELFF.

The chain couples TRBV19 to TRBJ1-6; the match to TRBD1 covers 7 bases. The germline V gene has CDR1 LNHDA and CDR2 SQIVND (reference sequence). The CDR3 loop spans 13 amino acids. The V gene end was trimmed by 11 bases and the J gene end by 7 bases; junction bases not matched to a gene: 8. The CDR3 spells CAGNDRVNSPLHF. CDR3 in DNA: TGTGCCGGTAATGACAGGGTCAATTCACCCCTCCACTTT.

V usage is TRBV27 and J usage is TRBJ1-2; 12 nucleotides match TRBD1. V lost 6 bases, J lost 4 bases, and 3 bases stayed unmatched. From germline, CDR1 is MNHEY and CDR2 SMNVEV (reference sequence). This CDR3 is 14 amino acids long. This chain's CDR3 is CASRGTGGVYGYTF. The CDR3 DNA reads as TGTGCCAGCAGGGGGACAGGGGGCGTCTATGGCTACACCTTC.

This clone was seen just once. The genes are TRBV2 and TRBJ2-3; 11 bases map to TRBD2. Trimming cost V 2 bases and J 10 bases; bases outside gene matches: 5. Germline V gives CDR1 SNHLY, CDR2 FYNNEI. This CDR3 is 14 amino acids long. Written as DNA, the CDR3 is TGTGCCAGCAGTGAAATACTAGCGGGAGTGTCGCAGTATTTT. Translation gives CASSEILAGVSQYF.

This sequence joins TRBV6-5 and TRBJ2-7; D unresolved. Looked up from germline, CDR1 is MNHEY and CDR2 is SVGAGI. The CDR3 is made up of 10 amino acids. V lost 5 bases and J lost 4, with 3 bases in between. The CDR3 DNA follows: TGTGCCAGCAGTCAATACGAGCAGTACTTC. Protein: CASSQYEQYF.

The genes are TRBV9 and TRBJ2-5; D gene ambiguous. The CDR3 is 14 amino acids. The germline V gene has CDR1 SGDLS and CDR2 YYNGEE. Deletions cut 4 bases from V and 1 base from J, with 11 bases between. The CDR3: CASSPGLPQETQYF. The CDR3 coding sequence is TGTGCCAGCAGCCCCGGCCTGCCCCAAGAGACCCAGTACTTC.

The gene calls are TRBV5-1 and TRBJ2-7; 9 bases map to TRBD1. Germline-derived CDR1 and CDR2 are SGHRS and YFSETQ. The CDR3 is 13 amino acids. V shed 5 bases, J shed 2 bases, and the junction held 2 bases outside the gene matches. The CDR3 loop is CASSRDRAYEQYF. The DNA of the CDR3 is TGCGCCAGCAGTCGGGACAGGGCCTACGAGCAGTACTTC.

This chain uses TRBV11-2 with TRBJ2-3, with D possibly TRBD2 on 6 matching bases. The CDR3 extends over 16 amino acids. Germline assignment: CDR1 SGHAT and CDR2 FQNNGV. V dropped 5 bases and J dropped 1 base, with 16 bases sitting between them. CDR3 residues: CASSARHSGGTDTQYF. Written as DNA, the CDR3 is TGTGCCAGCAGCGCCCGACATAGCGGAGGCACAGATACGCAGTATTTT.

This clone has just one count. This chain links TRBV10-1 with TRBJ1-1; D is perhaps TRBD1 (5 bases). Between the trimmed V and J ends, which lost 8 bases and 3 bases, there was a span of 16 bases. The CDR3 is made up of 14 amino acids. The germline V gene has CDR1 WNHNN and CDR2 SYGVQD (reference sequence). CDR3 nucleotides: TGCGCCAGCTTATCCAGGGTAGGCGACACTGAAGCTTTCTTT. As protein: CASLSRVGDTEAFF.